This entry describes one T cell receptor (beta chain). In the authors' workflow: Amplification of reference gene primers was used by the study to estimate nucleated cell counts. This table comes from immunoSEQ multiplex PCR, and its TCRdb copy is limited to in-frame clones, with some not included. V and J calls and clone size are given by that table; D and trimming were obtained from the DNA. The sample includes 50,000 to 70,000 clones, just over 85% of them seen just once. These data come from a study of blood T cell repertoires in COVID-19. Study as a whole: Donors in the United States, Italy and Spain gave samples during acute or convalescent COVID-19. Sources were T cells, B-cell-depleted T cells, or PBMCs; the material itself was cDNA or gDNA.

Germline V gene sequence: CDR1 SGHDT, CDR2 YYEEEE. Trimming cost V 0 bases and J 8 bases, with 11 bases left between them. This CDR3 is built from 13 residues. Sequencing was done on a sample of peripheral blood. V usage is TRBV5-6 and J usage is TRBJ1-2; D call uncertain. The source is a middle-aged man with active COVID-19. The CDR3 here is CASSLDPPGGYTF. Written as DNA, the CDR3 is TGTGCCAGCAGCTTGGATCCGCCGGGGGGCTACACCTTC.